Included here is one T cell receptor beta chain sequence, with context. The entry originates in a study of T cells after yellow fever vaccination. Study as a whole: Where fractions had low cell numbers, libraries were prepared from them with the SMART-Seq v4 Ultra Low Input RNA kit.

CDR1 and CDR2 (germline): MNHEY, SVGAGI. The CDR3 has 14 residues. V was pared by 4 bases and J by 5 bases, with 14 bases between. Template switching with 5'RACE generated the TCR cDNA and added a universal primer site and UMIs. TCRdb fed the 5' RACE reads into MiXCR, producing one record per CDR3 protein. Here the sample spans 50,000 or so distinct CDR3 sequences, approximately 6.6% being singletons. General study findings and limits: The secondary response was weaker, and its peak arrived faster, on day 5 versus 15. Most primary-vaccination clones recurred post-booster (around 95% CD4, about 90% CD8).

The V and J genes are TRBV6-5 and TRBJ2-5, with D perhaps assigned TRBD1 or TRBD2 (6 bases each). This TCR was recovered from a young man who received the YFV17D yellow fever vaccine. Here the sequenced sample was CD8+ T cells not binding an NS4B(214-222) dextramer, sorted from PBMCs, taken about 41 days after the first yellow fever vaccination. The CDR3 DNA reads TGTGCCAGCAGTTCCCGAGGGGGGCGGGAGACCCAGTACTTC. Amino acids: CASSSRGGRETQYF.